The present entry profiles one T cell receptor (beta chain) with its context. The entry originates in a study of siplizumab effects on memory and regulatory T cells. The CDR3 loop spans 15 amino acids. V shed 5 bases and J shed 1 base, with 14 bases lying between them. Germline loops: CDR1 SGHVS, CDR2 FQNEAQ. Sequencing used immunoSEQ multiplex PCR; TCRdb keeps in-frame clones, though not all of them. The sample lists about 40,000 clones; 89% were seen once. The V call is TRBV7-8, the J call TRBJ1-1, with D hard to call. The receptor's source is a human donor in good health. The specimen sequenced was naive CD4+ T cells sorted from blood. The CDR3 DNA sequence: TGTGCCAGCAGCCTCTCAGAGACTTCGAACACTGAAGCTTTCTTT. Protein: CASSLSETSNTEAFF.